Only one count was recorded for the clone carrying this T cell receptor (beta chain). The table came from immunoSEQ multiplex PCR; TCRdb's copy has only in-frame clones and leaves some out. The table records 210,000 or so clones, 75% to 85% of them present only once. This record comes from a study of blood T cell repertoires in COVID-19. Which cohort a participant joined came from the clinical history participants gave. Germline V CDR1 and CDR2: SGHRS, YFSETQ. The CDR3 is made up of 15 amino acids. Trimming took 0 bases from V and 5 from J, leaving 13 bases between them. The clonotype comes from a woman aged 40-49 years with acute COVID-19. Sequencing was done on a sample of PBMCs or T cells enriched from blood (not recorded which). The chain has TRBV5-1 and TRBJ2-3; a possible D gene is TRBD1 (6 bases). The CDR3 spells CASSLDLTGQDTQYF. As DNA, the CDR3 is TGCGCCAGCAGCTTGGACTTGACAGGCCAAGATACGCAGTATTTT. Drawing the rest from reference TRBV5-1 and TRBJ2-3, the complete variable domain is KAGVTQTPRYLIKTRGQQVTLSCSPISGHRSVSWYQQTPGQGLQFLFEYFSETQRNKGNFPGRFSGRQFSNSRSEMNVSTLELGDSALYLCASSLDLTGQDTQYFGPGTRLTVL.